Listed below are T cell receptor beta chains from one sample, sequenced in a study of blood T cell repertoires in COVID-19. Clones were sequenced by immunoSEQ multiplex PCR, and TCRdb holds only the in-frame ones, with some missing. The sample shows 200,000 to 250,000 clones, less than 90% of them seen only once. The source material was PBMCs or T cells enriched from blood (not recorded which). These receptors all stem from a woman between 50 and 59 years old in a cohort exposed to, infected with or recovered from COVID-19 (not recorded which). Each CDR3 is given with its conserved first and last residue. The D gene is left open where the match is weak. Only part of the rows carry a size: once, few, many, or a class if the clone is expanded.

-	15	TRBD1	TRBV7-3	TRBJ2-2	CASSSQGAGTGELFF	TGTGCCAGCAGCTCACAGGGGGCGGGCACCGGGGAGCTGTTTTTT
-	15	TRBD1	TRBV28	TRBJ2-1	CASSPRPTGRNEQFF	TGTGCCAGCAGCCCTCGGCCGACAGGGCGGAATGAGCAGTTCTTC
-	14	-	TRBV3-1/TRBV3-2	TRBJ2-3	CASSHAGTADTQYF	TGTGCCAGCAGCCATGCGGGGACGGCAGATACGCAGTATTTT
-	20	-	TRBV4-1	TRBJ1-3	CASSQDRRAGTPYSGNTIYF	TGCGCCAGCAGCCAAGACCGGCGGGCTGGGACACCCTATTCTGGAAACACCATATATTTT
-	14	-	TRBV10-3	TRBJ1-1	CAIFSGGDFTEAFF	TGTGCCATCTTTTCGGGGGGCGATTTTACTGAAGCTTTCTTT
-	11	-	TRBV20-1	TRBJ1-2	CSARQNYGYTF	TGCAGTGCTAGACAGAACTATGGCTACACCTTC
-	12	-	TRBV5-1	TRBJ2-7	CASSSKQYEQYF	TGCGCCAGCAGCTCCAAACAGTACGAGCAGTACTTC
-	21	-	TRBV7-7	TRBJ2-5	CASSLGSLPYSGGTRKETQYF	TGTGCTAGCAGCTTAGGGAGTCTCCCTTATAGTGGGGGGACCAGGAAAGAGACCCAGTACTTC
-	14	-	TRBV16	TRBJ2-5	CASSQSSGDETQYF	TGTGCCAGCAGCCAATCGTCAGGGGATGAGACCCAGTACTTC
-	13	-	TRBV4-3	TRBJ1-4	CASSQDRGEKLFF	TGCGCCAGCAGCCAAGATAGGGGCGAAAAACTGTTTTTT
-	20	-	TRBV21-1	TRBJ2-3	CASSLLGTSGQQGVPDTQYF	TGTGCCAGCAGCCTTCTTGGGACTAGCGGGCAGCAGGGGGTCCCAGATACGCAGTATTTT
once	15	-	TRBV28	TRBJ1-3	CASTVQGHSGNTIYF	TGTGCCAGTACCGTACAGGGACACTCTGGAAACACCATATATTTT
-	15	-	TRBV6-5	TRBJ1-1	CASTFSFSGNTEAFF	TGTGCCAGCACATTTTCGTTCTCGGGAAACACTGAAGCTTTCTTT
-	17	TRBD2	TRBV24-1	TRBJ2-3	CATSDSTSGGPEDTQYF	TGTGCCACCAGTGATTCGACTAGCGGGGGGCCTGAAGATACGCAGTATTTT
-	17	TRBD1	TRBV14	TRBJ1-1	CASSPPGTGGVNTEAFF	TGTGCCAGCAGCCCGCCCGGGACAGGGGGCGTGAACACTGAAGCTTTCTTT
-	16	TRBD2	TRBV7-2	TRBJ2-7	CATLAGAPLVLYEQYF	TGTGCCACCCTAGCGGGGGCGCCTCTAGTTCTCTACGAGCAGTACTTC
-	15	-	TRBV10-3	TRBJ1-4	CAISETDRSNEKLFF	TGTGCCATCAGTGAGACGGACAGATCTAATGAAAAACTGTTTTTT
-	14	TRBD2	TRBV7-2	TRBJ2-1	CASRTSGGADEQFF	TGTGCCAGCAGGACTAGCGGGGGGGCGGATGAGCAGTTCTTC
-	15	TRBD2	TRBV9	TRBJ2-1	CASSRLAGTYNEQFF	TGTGCCAGCAGCCGACTAGCGGGGACCTACAATGAGCAGTTCTTC
-	17	-	TRBV21-1	TRBJ2-1	CASSNPILAGPRNEQFF	TGTGCCAGCAGCAACCCCATCCTAGCGGGGCCTAGGAATGAGCAGTTCTTC
-	13	-	TRBV6-2/TRBV6-3	TRBJ2-1	CASSYKRGSEQFF	TGTGCCAGCAGTTACAAGCGTGGGAGTGAGCAGTTCTTC
-	14	TRBD1	TRBV19	TRBJ2-7	CASSIAGQGYEQYF	TGTGCCAGTAGTATAGCCGGACAGGGCTACGAGCAGTACTTC